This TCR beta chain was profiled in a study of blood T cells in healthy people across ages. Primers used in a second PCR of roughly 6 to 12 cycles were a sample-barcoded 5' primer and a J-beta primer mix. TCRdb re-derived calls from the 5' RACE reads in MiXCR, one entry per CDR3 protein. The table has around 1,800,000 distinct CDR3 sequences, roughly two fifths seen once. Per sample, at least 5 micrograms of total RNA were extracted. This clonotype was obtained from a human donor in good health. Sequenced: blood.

This CDR3 is CASQRVLNEQFF. DNA for the CDR3: TGTGCCAGCCAACGAGTCCTCAATGAGCAGTTCTTC. V is TRBV7-9 and J is TRBJ2-1; D is unresolved. The CDR3 length is 12 residues. The V end was cut by 8 bases, the J end by 6 bases, with 11 bases between. The germline gives CDR1 SEHNR, CDR2 FQNEAQ (reference sequence).